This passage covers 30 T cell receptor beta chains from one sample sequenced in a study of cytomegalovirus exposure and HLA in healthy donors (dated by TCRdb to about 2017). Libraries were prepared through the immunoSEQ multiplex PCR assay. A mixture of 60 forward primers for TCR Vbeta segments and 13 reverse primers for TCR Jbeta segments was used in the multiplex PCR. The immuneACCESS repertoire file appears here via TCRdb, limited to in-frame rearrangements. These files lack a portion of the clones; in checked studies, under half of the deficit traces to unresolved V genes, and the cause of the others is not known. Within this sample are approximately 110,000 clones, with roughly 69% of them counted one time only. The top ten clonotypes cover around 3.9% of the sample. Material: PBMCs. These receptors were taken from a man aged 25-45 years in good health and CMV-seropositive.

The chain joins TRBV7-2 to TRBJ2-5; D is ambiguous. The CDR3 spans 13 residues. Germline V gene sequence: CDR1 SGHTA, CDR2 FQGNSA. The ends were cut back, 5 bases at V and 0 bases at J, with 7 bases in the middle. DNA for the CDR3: TGTGCCAGCAGCCTATCCAACCAAGAGACCCAGTACTTC. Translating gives CASSLSNQETQYF.

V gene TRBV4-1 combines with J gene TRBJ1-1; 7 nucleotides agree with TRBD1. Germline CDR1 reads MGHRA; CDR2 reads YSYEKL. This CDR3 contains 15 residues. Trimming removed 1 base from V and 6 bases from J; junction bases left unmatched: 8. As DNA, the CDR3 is TGCGCCAGCAGCCAAGTGAAGGGGGCAGTGCCTGAAGCTTTCTTT. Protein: CASSQVKGAVPEAFF.

This CDR3 reads CASSLSPGEKLFF. CDR3 sequence (DNA): TGCGCCAGCAGCTTGTCGCCGGGTGAAAAACTGTTTTTT. This chain joins TRBV5-1 and TRBJ1-4; no reliable D call. The ends were cut back, 1 base at V and 7 bases at J, with 8 bases in the middle. Germline V lookup: CDR1 SGHRS, CDR2 YFSETQ. The CDR3 is made up of 13 amino acids.

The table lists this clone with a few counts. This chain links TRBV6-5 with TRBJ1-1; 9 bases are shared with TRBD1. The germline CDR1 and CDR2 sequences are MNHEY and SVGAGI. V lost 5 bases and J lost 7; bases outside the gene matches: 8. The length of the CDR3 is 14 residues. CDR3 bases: TGTGCCAGCAGTCTGACAGGGGGTGCGAATGAAGCTTTCTTT. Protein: CASSLTGGANEAFF.

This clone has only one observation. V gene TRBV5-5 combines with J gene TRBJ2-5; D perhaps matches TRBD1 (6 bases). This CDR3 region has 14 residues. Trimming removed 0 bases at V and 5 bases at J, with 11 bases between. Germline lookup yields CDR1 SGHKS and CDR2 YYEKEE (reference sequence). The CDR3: CASSLAGAGETQYF. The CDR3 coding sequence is TGTGCCAGCAGCTTGGCAGGGGCGGGTGAGACCCAGTACTTC.

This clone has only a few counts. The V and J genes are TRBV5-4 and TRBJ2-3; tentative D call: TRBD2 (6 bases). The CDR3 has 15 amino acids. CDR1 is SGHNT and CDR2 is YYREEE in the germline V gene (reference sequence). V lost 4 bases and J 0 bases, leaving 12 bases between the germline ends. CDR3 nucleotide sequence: TGTGCCAGCAGCGCTAGCGTTCCTAGCACAGATACGCAGTATTTT. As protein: CASSASVPSTDTQYF.

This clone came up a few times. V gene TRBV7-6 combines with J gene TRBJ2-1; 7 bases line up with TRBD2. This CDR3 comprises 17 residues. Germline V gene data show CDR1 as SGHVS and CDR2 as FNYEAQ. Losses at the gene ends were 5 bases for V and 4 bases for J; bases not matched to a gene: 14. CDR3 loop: CASSPGGAGSLYNEQFF. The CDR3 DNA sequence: TGTGCCAGCAGCCCTGGTGGAGCGGGGTCGCTATACAATGAGCAGTTCTTC.

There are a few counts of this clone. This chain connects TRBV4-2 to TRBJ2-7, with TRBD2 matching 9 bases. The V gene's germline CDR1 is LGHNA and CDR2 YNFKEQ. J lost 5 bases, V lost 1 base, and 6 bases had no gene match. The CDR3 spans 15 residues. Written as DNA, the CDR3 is TGTGCCAGCAGCCAAGCGGGCGGGGGGGGGAACGAGCAGTACTTC. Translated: CASSQAGGGGNEQYF.

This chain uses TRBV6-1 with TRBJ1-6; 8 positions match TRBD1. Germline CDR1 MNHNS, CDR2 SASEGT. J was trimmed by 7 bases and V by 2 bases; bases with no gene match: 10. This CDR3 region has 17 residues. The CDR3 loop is CASSEYYRGSFNSPLHF. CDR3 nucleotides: TGTGCCAGCAGTGAATACTACAGGGGGTCCTTCAATTCACCCCTCCACTTT.

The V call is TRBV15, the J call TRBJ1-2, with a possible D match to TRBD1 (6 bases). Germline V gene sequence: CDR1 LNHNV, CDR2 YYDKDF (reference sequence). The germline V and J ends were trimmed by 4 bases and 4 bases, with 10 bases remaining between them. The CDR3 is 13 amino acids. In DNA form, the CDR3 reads TGTGCCACCAGCACTGGACAGAGCTATGGCTACACCTTC. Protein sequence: CATSTGQSYGYTF.

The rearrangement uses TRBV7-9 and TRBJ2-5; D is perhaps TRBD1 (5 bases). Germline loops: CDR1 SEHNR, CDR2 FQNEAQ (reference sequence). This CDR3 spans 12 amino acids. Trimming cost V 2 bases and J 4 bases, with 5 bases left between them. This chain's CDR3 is CASSLQGETQYF. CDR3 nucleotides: TGTGCCAGCAGCTTACAGGGAGAGACCCAGTACTTC.

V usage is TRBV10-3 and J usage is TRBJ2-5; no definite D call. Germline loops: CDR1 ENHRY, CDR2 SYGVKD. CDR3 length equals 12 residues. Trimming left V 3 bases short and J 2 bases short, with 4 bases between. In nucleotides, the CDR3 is TGTGCCATCAGTGATTATCAAGAGACCCAGTACTTC. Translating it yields CAISDYQETQYF.

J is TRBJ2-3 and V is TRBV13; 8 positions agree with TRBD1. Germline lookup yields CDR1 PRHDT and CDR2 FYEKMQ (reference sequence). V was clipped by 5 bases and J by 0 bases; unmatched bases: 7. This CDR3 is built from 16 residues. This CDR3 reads CASSGRTGTSTDTQYF. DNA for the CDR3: TGTGCCAGCAGCGGACGGACAGGGACTAGCACAGATACGCAGTATTTT. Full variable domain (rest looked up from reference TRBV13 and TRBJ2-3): AAGVIQSPRHLIKEKRETATLKCYPIPRHDTVYWYQQGPGQDPQFLISFYEKMQSDKGSIPDRFSAQQFSDYHSELNMSSLELGDSALYFCASSGRTGTSTDTQYFGPGTRLTVL.

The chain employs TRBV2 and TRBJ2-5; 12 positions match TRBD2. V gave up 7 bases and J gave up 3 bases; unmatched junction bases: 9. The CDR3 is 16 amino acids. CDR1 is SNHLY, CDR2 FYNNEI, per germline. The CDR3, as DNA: TGTGCCAGCAAGAAGTGGACTAGCGGGGAGGAAGAGACCCAGTACTTC. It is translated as CASKKWTSGEEETQYF.

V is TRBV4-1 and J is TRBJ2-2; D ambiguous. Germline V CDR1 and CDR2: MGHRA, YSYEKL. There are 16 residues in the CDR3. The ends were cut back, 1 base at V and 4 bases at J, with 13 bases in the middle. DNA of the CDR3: TGCGCCAGCAGCCAAGTAAACCTGGGCCCCACCGGGGAGCTGTTTTTT. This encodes CASSQVNLGPTGELFF.

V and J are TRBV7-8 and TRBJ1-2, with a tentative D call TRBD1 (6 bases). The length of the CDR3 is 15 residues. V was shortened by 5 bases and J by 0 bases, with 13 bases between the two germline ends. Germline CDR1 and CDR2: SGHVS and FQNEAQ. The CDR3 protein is CASSIGDNPNYGYTF. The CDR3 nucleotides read TGTGCCAGCAGCATAGGGGACAACCCTAACTATGGCTACACCTTC.

Here the CDR3 DNA reads TGTGCCAGCAGTGATTCGGGACTAGCGACCTACGAGCAGTACTTC. It specifies CASSDSGLATYEQYF. The gene calls are TRBV2 and TRBJ2-7; the match to TRBD2 covers 10 bases. The V gene's germline CDR1 is SNHLY and CDR2 FYNNEI. Trimming removed 3 bases from V and 2 bases from J; junction bases left unmatched: 4. This CDR3 has 15 amino acids.

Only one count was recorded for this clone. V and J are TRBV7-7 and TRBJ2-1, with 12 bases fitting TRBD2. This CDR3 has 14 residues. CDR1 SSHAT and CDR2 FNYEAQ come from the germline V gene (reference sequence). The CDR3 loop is CAVGLAGGDNEQFF. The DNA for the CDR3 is TGTGCGGTGGGTCTAGCGGGGGGGGACAATGAGCAGTTCTTC.

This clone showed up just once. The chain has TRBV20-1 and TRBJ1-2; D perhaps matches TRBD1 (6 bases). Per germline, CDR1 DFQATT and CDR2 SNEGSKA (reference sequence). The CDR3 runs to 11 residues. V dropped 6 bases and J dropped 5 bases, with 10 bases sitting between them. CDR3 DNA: TGCAGTGCCAGGGGTGGGTATGGCTACACCTTC. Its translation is CSARGGYGYTF.

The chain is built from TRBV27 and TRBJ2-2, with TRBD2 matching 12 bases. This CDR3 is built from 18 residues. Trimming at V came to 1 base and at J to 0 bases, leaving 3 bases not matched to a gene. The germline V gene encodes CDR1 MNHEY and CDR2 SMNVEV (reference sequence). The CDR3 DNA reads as TGTGCCAGCAGTTTATATGCTAGCGGGGGGGCGAACACCGGGGAGCTGTTTTTT. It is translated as CASSLYASGGANTGELFF.

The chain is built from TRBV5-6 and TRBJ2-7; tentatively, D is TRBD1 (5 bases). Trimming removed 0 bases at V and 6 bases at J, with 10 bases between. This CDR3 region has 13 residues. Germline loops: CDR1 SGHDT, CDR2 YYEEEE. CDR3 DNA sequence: TGTGCCAGCAGCTTGGCAGGGTTGACCGAGCAGTACTTC. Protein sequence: CASSLAGLTEQYF.

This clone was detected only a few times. CDR3 protein: CASSLGQGNEQFF. The CDR3 region has the DNA TGCGCCAGCAGCTTGGGGCAGGGTAATGAGCAGTTCTTC. V usage is TRBV5-1 and J usage is TRBJ2-1; the D gene is possibly TRBD1 (5 bases). Trimming cost V 0 bases and J 7 bases, with 8 bases left between them. Germline V lookup: CDR1 SGHRS, CDR2 YFSETQ. The CDR3 consists of 13 residues.

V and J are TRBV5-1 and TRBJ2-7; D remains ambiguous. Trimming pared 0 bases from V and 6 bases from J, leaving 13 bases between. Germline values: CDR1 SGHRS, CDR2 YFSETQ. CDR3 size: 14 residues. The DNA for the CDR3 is TGCGCCAGCAGCTTGGTTCCCGGGTCTGGCGAGCAGTACTTC. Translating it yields CASSLVPGSGEQYF.

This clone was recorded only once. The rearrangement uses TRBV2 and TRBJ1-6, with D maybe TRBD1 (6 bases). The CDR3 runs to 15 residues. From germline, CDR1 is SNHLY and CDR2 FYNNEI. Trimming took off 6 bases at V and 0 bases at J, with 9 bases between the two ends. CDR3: CASRPGHSYNSPLHF. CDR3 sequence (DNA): TGTGCCAGCAGGCCGGGACACTCCTATAATTCACCCCTCCACTTT.

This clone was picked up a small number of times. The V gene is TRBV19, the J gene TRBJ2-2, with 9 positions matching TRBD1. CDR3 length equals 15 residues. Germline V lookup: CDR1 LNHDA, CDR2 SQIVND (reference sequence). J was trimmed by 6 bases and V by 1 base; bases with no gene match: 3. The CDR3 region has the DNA TGTGCCAGTAGTATAGGGGACAGGGTGTCCGGGGAGCTGTTTTTT. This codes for CASSIGDRVSGELFF.

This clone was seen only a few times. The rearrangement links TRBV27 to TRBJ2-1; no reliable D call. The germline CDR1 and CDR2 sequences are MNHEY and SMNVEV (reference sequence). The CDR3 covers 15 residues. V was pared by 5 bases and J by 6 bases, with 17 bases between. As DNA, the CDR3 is TGTGCCAGCAGTCCCGAGCGAGCCCCCCCCAATGAGCAGTTCTTC. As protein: CASSPERAPPNEQFF.

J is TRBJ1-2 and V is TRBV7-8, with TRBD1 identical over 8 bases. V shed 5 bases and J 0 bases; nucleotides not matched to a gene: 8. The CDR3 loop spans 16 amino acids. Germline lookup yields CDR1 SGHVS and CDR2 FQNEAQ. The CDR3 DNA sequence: TGTGCCAGCAGCACCAGGGGGCGCATGGCTAACTATGGCTACACCTTC. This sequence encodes CASSTRGRMANYGYTF.

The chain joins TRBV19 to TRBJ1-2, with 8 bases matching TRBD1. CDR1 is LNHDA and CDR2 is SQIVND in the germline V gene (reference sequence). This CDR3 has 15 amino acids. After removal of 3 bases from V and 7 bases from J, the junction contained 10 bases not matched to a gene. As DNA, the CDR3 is TGTGCCAGTAGTATGGCGATGGACAGGGTTGGTGGCTACACCTTC. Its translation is CASSMAMDRVGGYTF. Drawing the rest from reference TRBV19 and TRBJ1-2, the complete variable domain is DGGITQSPKYLFRKEGQNVTLSCEQNLNHDAMYWYRQDPGQGLRLIYYSQIVNDFQKGDIAEGYSVSREKKESFPLTVTSAQKNPTAFYLCASSMAMDRVGGYTFGSGTRLTVV.

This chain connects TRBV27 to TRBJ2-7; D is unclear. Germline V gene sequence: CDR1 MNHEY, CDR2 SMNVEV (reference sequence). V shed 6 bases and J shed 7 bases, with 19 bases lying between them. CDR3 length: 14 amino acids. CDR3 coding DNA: TGTGCCAGCAGCCCACTGTCCGGAGCGAAAGAGCAGTACTTC. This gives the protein CASSPLSGAKEQYF.

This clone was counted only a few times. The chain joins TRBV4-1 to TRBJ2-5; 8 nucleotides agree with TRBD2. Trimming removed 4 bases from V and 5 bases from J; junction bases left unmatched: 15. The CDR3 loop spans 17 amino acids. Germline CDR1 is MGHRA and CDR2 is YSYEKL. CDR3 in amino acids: CASSPQLVAGYVETQYF. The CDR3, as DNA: TGCGCCAGCAGCCCCCAGTTGGTAGCGGGGTATGTGGAGACCCAGTACTTC.